Following are 30 T cell receptor beta chains from one sample sequenced in a study of blood T cell repertoires in COVID-19. TCRdb's copy holds only in-frame clones and misses some; the assay was immunoSEQ multiplex PCR. The data hold about 260,000 clones, with around 93% observed a single time. The specimen sequenced was PBMCs or T cells enriched from blood (not recorded which). The receptors were sampled from a man aged 35-49 years who had been exposed to COVID-19.

This chain joins TRBV6-2 or TRBV6-3 and TRBJ1-2; D might be TRBD1 (6 bases). V lost 6 bases to trimming and J lost 3 bases, with 14 bases between them. CDR3 length: 14 amino acids. The V gene's germline CDR1 is MNHEY and CDR2 SVGEGT. CDR3 nucleotides: TGTGCCAGCAGCCCGATAGGACAGCACTATGGCTACACCTTC. Translating gives CASSPIGQHYGYTF.

CDR3 amino acids: CASRPPGGGTQPQHF. CDR3 sequence (DNA): TGTGCCAGCAGGCCCCCCGGGGGGGGTACTCAGCCCCAGCATTTT. The rearrangement links TRBV28 to TRBJ1-5; the D gene is possibly TRBD1 (5 bases). The V gene's germline CDR1 is MDHEN and CDR2 SYDVKM. The CDR3 contains 15 residues. Trimming removed 6 bases from V and 6 bases from J, with 18 bases in between.

The chain combines TRBV7-2 with TRBJ2-4; D might be TRBD2 (6 bases). The CDR3 has 15 residues. From germline, CDR1 is SGHTA and CDR2 FQGNSA. V was cut by 5 bases and J by 8 bases, with 19 bases left in between. The CDR3 nucleotides read TGTGCCAGCAGCCTAGATTTGGCCCCGGGAGACATTCAGTACTTC. Protein sequence: CASSLDLAPGDIQYF.

The J gene is TRBJ1-2, the V gene TRBV5-1, with 8 nucleotides matching TRBD1. This CDR3 region has 13 residues. Germline lookup yields CDR1 SGHRS and CDR2 YFSETQ. The V and J ends lost 2 bases and 6 bases, in that order; junction bases with no gene match: 3. The CDR3 DNA is TGCGCCAGCAGCTTAGACAGGGGACATGGCTACACCTTC. This encodes CASSLDRGHGYTF.

V usage is TRBV7-2 and J usage is TRBJ2-3; D unclear. Trimming left V 1 base short and J 6 bases short, with 5 bases between. The germline CDR1 and CDR2 sequences are SGHTA and FQGNSA. This CDR3 is 12 amino acids long. CDR3 region: CASSLDRDTQYF. For the CDR3, the DNA is TGTGCCAGCAGCTTAGATCGTGATACGCAGTATTTT.

V and J are TRBV29-1 and TRBJ2-2, with TRBD2 as a possible D gene (6 bases). The V gene's germline CDR1 is SQVTM and CDR2 ANQGSEA. The CDR3 runs to 15 residues. V was shortened by 5 bases and J by 3 bases, with 16 bases between the two germline ends. The CDR3 nucleotides read TGCAGCGTTAGCCGGGGGACTTTCGACACCGGGGAGCTGTTTTTT. It specifies CSVSRGTFDTGELFF.

V usage is TRBV6-1 and J usage is TRBJ1-5; 7 bases fit TRBD1. Germline values: CDR1 MNHNS, CDR2 SASEGT. V lost 4 bases to trimming and J lost 1 base; unmatched junction nucleotides: 7. The CDR3 totals 16 residues. This CDR3 is CASSGPGTDSNQPQHF. CDR3 nucleotides: TGTGCCAGCAGTGGACCTGGGACAGACAGCAATCAGCCCCAGCATTTT.

The chain links TRBV14 to TRBJ1-3; 7 positions match TRBD1. V lost 4 bases to trimming and J lost 4 bases; unmatched junction nucleotides: 10. Germline V CDR1 and CDR2: SGHDN, FVKESK. CDR3 length equals 16 residues. The CDR3 DNA is TGTGCCAGCAGCCTGCAATTGACAGGGTTCGGAAACACCATATATTTT. Its protein product is CASSLQLTGFGNTIYF. Full variable domain (missing parts from reference TRBV14 and TRBJ1-3): EAGVTQFPSHSVIEKGQTVTLRCDPISGHDNLYWYRRVMGKEIKFLLHFVKESKQDESGMPNNRFLAERTGGTYSTLKVQPAELEDSGVYFCASSLQLTGFGNTIYFGEGSWLTVV.

This clone appeared once. This chain joins TRBV30 and TRBJ1-5; maybe TRBD1 (5 bases). Trimming cost V 7 bases and J 4 bases, with 17 bases left between them. The CDR3 spans 14 residues. Per germline, CDR1 GTSNPN and CDR2 SVGIG (reference sequence). In DNA, the CDR3 is TGTGCCTATACGGACACGAGCGCTAATCAGCCCCAGCATTTT. Translated: CAYTDTSANQPQHF. The variable domain in full, with the rest retrieved from reference TRBV30 and TRBJ1-5, is SQTIHQWPATLVQPVGSPLSLECTVEGTSNPNLYWYRQAAGRGLQLLFYSVGIGQISSEVPQNLSASRPQDRQFILSSKKLLLSDSGFYLCAYTDTSANQPQHFGDGTRLSIL.

This chain joins TRBV5-4 and TRBJ2-2; D perhaps matches TRBD2 (5 bases). Deletions cut 4 bases from V and 3 bases from J, with 16 bases between. The CDR3 contains 16 residues. CDR1 is SGHNT and CDR2 is YYREEE in the germline V gene (reference sequence). CDR3 residues: CASSVAPGVDTGELFF. CDR3 in DNA: TGTGCCAGCAGCGTAGCACCCGGGGTGGACACCGGGGAGCTGTTTTTT.

This clone has more than one count but fewer than ten. The V and J genes are TRBV2 and TRBJ2-7; 12 nucleotides match TRBD2. The junction had 5 bases not matched to a gene; V was cut back by 5 bases and J by 3 bases. Germline CDR1 SNHLY, CDR2 FYNNEI. The CDR3 runs to 15 residues. The DNA of the CDR3 is TGTGCCAGCAGTACTGGACTAGCGGGGTACTACGAGCAGTACTTC. As protein: CASSTGLAGYYEQYF. The full variable domain, completed using reference TRBV2 and TRBJ2-7, is EPEVTQTPSHQVTQMGQEVILRCVPISNHLYFYWYRQILGQKVEFLVSFYNNEISEKSEIFDDQFSVERPDGSNFTLKIRSTKLEDSAMYFCASSTGLAGYYEQYFGPGTRLTVT.

The rearrangement joins TRBV7-9 to TRBJ1-2, with TRBD1 matching over 8 bases. In germline, CDR1 is SEHNR, CDR2 FQNEAQ (reference sequence). V shed 1 base, J shed 4 bases, and the junction held 5 bases outside the gene matches. CDR3 length: 15 amino acids. CDR3: CASSLGAGGGYGYTF. The CDR3 bases are TGTGCCAGCAGCTTAGGGGCAGGGGGCGGCTATGGCTACACCTTC.

This clone appeared a few times. The CDR3 reads CAIGRDGYNEQFF. CDR3 bases: TGTGCCATAGGGAGGGACGGCTACAATGAGCAGTTCTTC. V gene TRBV10-3 combines with J gene TRBJ2-1; 7 bases agree with TRBD2. This CDR3 spans 13 amino acids. The junction had 5 bases not matched to a gene; V was cut back by 9 bases and J by 3 bases. Germline loops: CDR1 ENHRY, CDR2 SYGVKD.

The V call is TRBV6-5, the J call TRBJ2-2; D is ambiguous. V lost 6 bases, J lost 0 bases, and 11 bases lay in between. This CDR3 contains 15 residues. Looked up from germline, CDR1 is MNHEY and CDR2 is SVGAGI. This chain's CDR3 is CASRFRGTNTGELFF. CDR3 DNA: TGTGCCAGCAGGTTCCGAGGAACGAACACCGGGGAGCTGTTTTTT.

The V call is TRBV4-1, the J call TRBJ2-5, with no clear D. This CDR3 spans 15 amino acids. V lost 3 bases to trimming and J lost 5 bases, with 16 bases between them. Germline V lookup: CDR1 MGHRA, CDR2 YSYEKL. CDR3 bases: TGCGCCAGCAGCCAGGCGGTCGATTACTGGGAGACCCAGTACTTC. Amino acids: CASSQAVDYWETQYF.

The gene calls are TRBV7-2 and TRBJ1-5, with 9 bases lining up with TRBD1. Trimming cost V 5 bases and J 7 bases; bases outside gene matches: 9. The CDR3 sequence is 15 residues long. Germline loops: CDR1 SGHTA, CDR2 FQGNSA. DNA for the CDR3: TGTGCCAGCAGCCCCGTGACAGGGGGAGACCAGCCCCAGCATTTT. As protein: CASSPVTGGDQPQHF. Full variable domain (rest looked up from reference TRBV7-2 and TRBJ1-5): GAGVSQSPSNKVTEKGKDVELRCDPISGHTALYWYRQSLGQGLEFLIYFQGNSAPDKSGLPSDRFSAERTGGSVSTLTIQRTQQEDSAVYLCASSPVTGGDQPQHFGDGTRLSIL.

V is TRBV5-5 and J is TRBJ2-2, with 13 nucleotides matching TRBD2. Germline V gives CDR1 SGHKS, CDR2 YYEKEE (reference sequence). The trim removed 2 bases at V and 4 bases at J, leaving 8 bases unmatched. This CDR3 has 18 residues. CDR3 loop: CASSLKLAGGPGTGELFF. DNA of the CDR3: TGTGCCAGCAGCTTAAAACTAGCGGGAGGGCCCGGCACCGGGGAGCTGTTTTTT.

V and J are TRBV28 and TRBJ2-7, with 8 positions matching TRBD1. CDR1 MDHEN and CDR2 SYDVKM come from the germline V gene. V lost 10 bases and J lost 2; bases outside the gene matches: 7. The CDR3 contains 13 residues. CDR3 coding DNA: TGTGCCAACCAACGACAGGGGACCTACGAGCAGTACTTC. Translated: CANQRQGTYEQYF.

This clone was observed a few times. The chain has TRBV24-1 and TRBJ2-3, with D possibly matching TRBD1 (6 bases). The CDR3 runs 13 residues. Trimming shortened V by 5 bases and J by 4 bases, and 9 bases separated the two germline ends. Germline CDR1 KGHDR, CDR2 SFDVKD. CDR3 sequence: CATSGTESDTQYF. CDR3 DNA sequence: TGTGCCACCAGTGGGACAGAGTCAGATACGCAGTATTTT.

The J gene is TRBJ2-7, the V gene TRBV5-1; D might be TRBD2 (6 bases). There are 14 residues in the CDR3. CDR1 and CDR2 from the germline V gene are SGHRS and YFSETQ. Deletions cut 3 bases from V and 0 bases from J, with 10 bases between. CDR3: CASSSVSGSYEQYF. CDR3 nucleotides: TGCGCCAGCAGCTCGGTTAGCGGCTCCTACGAGCAGTACTTC.

This sequence joins TRBV5-1 and TRBJ2-4; no clear D gene. This CDR3 is built from 17 residues. The germline V gene encodes CDR1 SGHRS and CDR2 YFSETQ. The ends were cut back, 0 bases at V and 0 bases at J, with 13 bases in the middle. The CDR3 spells CASSLGANDLAKNIQYF. The CDR3 nucleotides read TGCGCCAGCAGCTTGGGGGCAAATGATCTAGCCAAAAACATTCAGTACTTC. Complete variable domain (other parts from reference TRBV5-1 and TRBJ2-4): KAGVTQTPRYLIKTRGQQVTLSCSPISGHRSVSWYQQTPGQGLQFLFEYFSETQRNKGNFPGRFSGRQFSNSRSEMNVSTLELGDSALYLCASSLGANDLAKNIQYFGAGTRLSVL.

The chain is built from TRBV9 and TRBJ2-2; 8 positions agree with TRBD2. CDR1 is SGDLS and CDR2 is YYNGEE in the germline V gene. The CDR3 loop spans 15 amino acids. The V and J ends lost 0 bases and 4 bases, in that order; junction bases with no gene match: 2. The CDR3 nucleotides read TGTGCCAGCAGCGTAGCGGGACTAGTCACCGGGGAGCTGTTTTTT. Amino acid sequence: CASSVAGLVTGELFF.

V gene TRBV28 combines with J gene TRBJ1-4, with TRBD1 as a possible D gene (6 bases). The V end was cut by 0 bases, the J end by 0 bases, with 11 bases between. Germline V gene sequence: CDR1 MDHEN, CDR2 SYDVKM. The CDR3 contains 17 residues. The CDR3 DNA reads as TGTGCCAGCAGTTTATGGAATCAGGGGTCAACTAATGAAAAACTGTTTTTT. Its translation is CASSLWNQGSTNEKLFF.

The chain has TRBV28 and TRBJ1-2; possibly TRBD1 for D (6 bases). Germline V gene data show CDR1 as MDHEN and CDR2 as SYDVKM. V dropped 8 bases and J dropped 4 bases, with 20 bases sitting between them. The CDR3 totals 15 residues. CDR3 amino acids: CASGYRTGTSYGYTF. The CDR3 DNA sequence: TGTGCCAGCGGCTACAGAACCGGGACAAGCTATGGCTACACCTTC.

This chain joins TRBV7-9 and TRBJ1-3; 9 nucleotides agree with TRBD1. The V gene's germline CDR1 is SEHNR and CDR2 FQNEAQ (reference sequence). V was pared by 5 bases and J by 4 bases, with 6 bases of the junction left unmatched. The CDR3 sequence is 15 residues long. CDR3 sequence (DNA): TGTGCCAGCAGCACTTCCGGGACAGGGGGAAACACCATATATTTT. Amino acids: CASSTSGTGGNTIYF.

This chain links TRBV7-3 with TRBJ1-2; D is unresolved. V shed 3 bases and J shed 7 bases, with 12 bases lying between them. CDR3 length equals 13 residues. Looked up from germline, CDR1 is SGHTA and CDR2 is FQGTGA. This chain's CDR3 is CASSFDNSGGYTF. CDR3 DNA sequence: TGTGCCAGCAGCTTCGACAATTCTGGTGGCTACACCTTC.

V and J are TRBV19 and TRBJ1-1; maybe TRBD1 (5 bases). This CDR3 has 19 amino acids. The ends were cut back, 8 bases at V and 0 bases at J, with 28 bases in the middle. CDR1 and CDR2 from the germline V gene are LNHDA and SQIVND (reference sequence). DNA for the CDR3: TGTGCCAGTCGGACCAGACATAAGACAGAGATCGATATGAACACTGAAGCTTTCTTT. Its protein product is CASRTRHKTEIDMNTEAFF.

Only one count was recorded for this clone. The chain links TRBV12-3 or TRBV12-4 to TRBJ1-2; a possible D gene is TRBD1 (5 bases). CDR3 size: 11 residues. V was trimmed by 3 bases and J by 9 bases, leaving 8 bases between them. CDR3 residues: CASSLGGSYTF. The CDR3 coding sequence is TGTGCCAGCAGTTTGGGGGGTAGCTACACCTTC.

The gene calls are TRBV28 and TRBJ1-3; maybe TRBD1 (6 bases). The CDR3 contains 16 residues. Trimming removed 4 bases at V and 0 bases at J, with 13 bases between. In germline, CDR1 is MDHEN, CDR2 SYDVKM. CDR3 DNA sequence: TGTGCCAGCAGTTCTCAGGGGCTTTACTCTGGAAACACCATATATTTT. Translation gives CASSSQGLYSGNTIYF.

The chain carries TRBV7-6 and TRBJ1-6; D might be TRBD1 (6 bases). Trimming removed 1 base from V and 6 bases from J, with 10 bases in between. Germline loops: CDR1 SGHVS, CDR2 FNYEAQ. The CDR3 runs to 15 residues. The chain's CDR3 is CASSLGGGSNSPLHF. The CDR3 DNA reads TGTGCCAGCAGCTTAGGTGGGGGCAGTAATTCACCCCTCCACTTT.